One TCR beta chain is described in this entry. Its antigen remains unidentified. Sequencing used immunoSEQ multiplex PCR; TCRdb keeps in-frame clones, though not all of them. The sample includes about 140,000 clones. The CDR3 length is 14 residues. Trimming took off 8 bases at V and 0 bases at J, with 11 bases between the two ends. Per the germline V gene, CDR1 is MNHEY and CDR2 is SVGAGI. This entry belongs to a study of T cell responses to AZD1222 COVID-19 vaccine. Whole-study results and caveats: At 160-218 and 743-854, vaccine-associated CD4 TCRs were dominant, and they spanned spike. Repertoire sampling was restricted to post-peak T cell response timepoints. There were mostly white British donors and more females than males, and clonal diversity was possibly underestimated. It was only a handful of AZD1222 recipients who were seropositive at baseline.

V is TRBV6-5 and J is TRBJ1-5; perhaps TRBD1 as D (6 bases). This TCR came from an adult in good health. Sequencing used peripheral blood. This chain's CDR3 is CASARDNSNQPQHF. The CDR3 DNA reads TGTGCCAGCGCGAGGGACAATAGCAATCAGCCCCAGCATTTT.